This record looks at one T cell receptor beta chain sequence and its context. Its target is unknown. The sample comes from a study of OX40 agonist ivuxolimab in advanced cancers. Study details: Patients were infused with ivuxolimab every 2 weeks at 0.01 to 10 mg/kg. Head and neck, renal cell, melanoma or hepatocellular carcinoma were the cancers that dose-escalation patients had. A male proportion of over 70% was recorded, with mean age approximately 57 years and range roughly 20 to 90.

The CDR3 sequence is 14 residues long. V lost 1 base and J 5 bases, leaving 10 bases between the germline ends. Germline V gives CDR1 LGHNA, CDR2 YSLEER. Whole-study results and caveats: At 0.1 to 3.0 mg/kg and by week 6, CD4+ and CD8+ T cells in the blood had expanded clonally.

TCRdb's copy holds only in-frame clones and misses some; the assay was immunoSEQ multiplex PCR. The repertoire has some 100,000 clones, roughly nine tenths of them found once; the top ten carry approximately 0.31%. The clonotype originates from an adult with an advanced solid tumor such as melanoma, head and neck, liver or kidney cancer. Sequenced material: CD4+ or CD8+ T cells sorted from blood, taken in a trial of the OX40 agonist ivuxolimab. The V gene is TRBV4-3, the J gene TRBJ2-3; no clear D. CDR3 sequence reads: CASSQVLGVDTQYF. CDR3 nucleotides: TGCGCCAGCAGCCAAGTATTAGGTGTAGATACGCAGTATTTT.